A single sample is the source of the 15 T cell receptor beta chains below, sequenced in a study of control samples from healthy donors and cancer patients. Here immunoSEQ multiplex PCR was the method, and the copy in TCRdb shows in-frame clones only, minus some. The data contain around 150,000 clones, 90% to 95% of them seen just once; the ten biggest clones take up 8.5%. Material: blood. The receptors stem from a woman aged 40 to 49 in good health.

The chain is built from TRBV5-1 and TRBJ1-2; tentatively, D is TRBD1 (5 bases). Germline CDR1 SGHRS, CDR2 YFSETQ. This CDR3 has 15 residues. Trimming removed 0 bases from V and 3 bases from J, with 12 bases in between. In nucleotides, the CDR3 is TGCGCCAGCAGCTTGGGGGTCACGGGGGACTATGGCTACACCTTC. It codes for CASSLGVTGDYGYTF.

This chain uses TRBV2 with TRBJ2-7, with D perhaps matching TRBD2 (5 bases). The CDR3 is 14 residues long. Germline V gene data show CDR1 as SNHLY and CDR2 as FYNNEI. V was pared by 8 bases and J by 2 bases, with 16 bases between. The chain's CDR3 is CASQRSSAAYEQYF. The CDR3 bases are TGTGCCAGCCAGAGGAGTAGCGCAGCCTACGAGCAGTACTTC.

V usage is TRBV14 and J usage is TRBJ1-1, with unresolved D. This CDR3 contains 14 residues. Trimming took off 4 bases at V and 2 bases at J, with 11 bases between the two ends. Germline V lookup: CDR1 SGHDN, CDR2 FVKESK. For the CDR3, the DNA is TGTGCCAGCAGCCGCGGACGGACCAACACTGAAGCTTTCTTT. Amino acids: CASSRGRTNTEAFF.

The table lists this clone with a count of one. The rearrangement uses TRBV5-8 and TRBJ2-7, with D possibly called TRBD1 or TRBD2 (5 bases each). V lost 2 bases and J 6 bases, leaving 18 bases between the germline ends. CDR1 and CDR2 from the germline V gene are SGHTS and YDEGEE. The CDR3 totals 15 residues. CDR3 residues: CASSFRSLGAGEQYF. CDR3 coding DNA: TGTGCCAGCAGCTTCCGGAGTCTTGGGGCGGGCGAGCAGTACTTC.

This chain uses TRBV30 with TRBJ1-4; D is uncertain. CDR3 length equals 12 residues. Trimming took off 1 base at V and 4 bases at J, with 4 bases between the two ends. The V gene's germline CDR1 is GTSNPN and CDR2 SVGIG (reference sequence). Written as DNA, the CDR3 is TGTGCCTGGAGTGCCGGTAATGAAAAACTGTTTTTT. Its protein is CAWSAGNEKLFF.

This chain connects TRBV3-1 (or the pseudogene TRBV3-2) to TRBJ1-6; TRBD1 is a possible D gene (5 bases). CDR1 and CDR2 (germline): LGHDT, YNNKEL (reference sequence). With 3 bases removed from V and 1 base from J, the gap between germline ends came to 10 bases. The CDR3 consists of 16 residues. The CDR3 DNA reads TGTGCCAGCAGCCATCTTGGGGCGTCCTATAATTCACCCCTCCACTTT. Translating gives CASSHLGASYNSPLHF.

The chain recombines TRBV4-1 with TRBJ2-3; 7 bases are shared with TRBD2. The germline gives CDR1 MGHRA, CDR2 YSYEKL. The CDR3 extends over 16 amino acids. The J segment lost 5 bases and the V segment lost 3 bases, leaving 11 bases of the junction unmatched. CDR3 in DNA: TGCGCCAGCAGCCAGAGACTAGCAGAAACCGGAGATACGCAGTATTTT. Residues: CASSQRLAETGDTQYF.

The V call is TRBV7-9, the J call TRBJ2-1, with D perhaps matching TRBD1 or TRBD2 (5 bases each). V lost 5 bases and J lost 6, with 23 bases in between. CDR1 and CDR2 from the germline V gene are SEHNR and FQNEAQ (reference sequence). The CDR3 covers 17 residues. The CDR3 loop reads CASSRYGIGETGNEQFF. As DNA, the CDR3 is TGTGCCAGCAGCCGCTATGGGATAGGGGAGACGGGCAATGAGCAGTTCTTC.

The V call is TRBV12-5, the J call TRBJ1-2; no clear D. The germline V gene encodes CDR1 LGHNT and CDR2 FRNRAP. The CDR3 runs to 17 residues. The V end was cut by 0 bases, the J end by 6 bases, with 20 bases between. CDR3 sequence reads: CASGLVREDRTWDGYTF. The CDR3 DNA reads TGTGCTAGTGGTTTGGTACGGGAGGACCGCACTTGGGATGGCTACACCTTC.

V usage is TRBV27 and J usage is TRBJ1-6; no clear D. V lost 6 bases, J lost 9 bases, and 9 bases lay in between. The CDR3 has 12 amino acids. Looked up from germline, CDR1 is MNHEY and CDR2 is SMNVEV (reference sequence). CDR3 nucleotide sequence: TGTGCCAGCAGGCTGGGGAGTTCACCCCTCCACTTT. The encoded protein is CASRLGSSPLHF.

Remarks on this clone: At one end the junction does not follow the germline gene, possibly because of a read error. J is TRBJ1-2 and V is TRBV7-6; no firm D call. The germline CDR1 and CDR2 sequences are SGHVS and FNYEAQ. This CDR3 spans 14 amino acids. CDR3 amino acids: CTSSLVKDGGGYTF. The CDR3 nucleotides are TGTACCAGCAGCTTAGTAAAGGACGGAGGGGGCTACACCTTC.

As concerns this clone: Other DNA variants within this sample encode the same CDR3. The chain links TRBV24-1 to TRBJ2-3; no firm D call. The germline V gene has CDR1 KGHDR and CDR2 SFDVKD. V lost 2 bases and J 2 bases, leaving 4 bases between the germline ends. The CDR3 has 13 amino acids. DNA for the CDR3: TGTGCCACCAGTGATTCAGCCACAGATACGCAGTATTTT. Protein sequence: CATSDSATDTQYF.

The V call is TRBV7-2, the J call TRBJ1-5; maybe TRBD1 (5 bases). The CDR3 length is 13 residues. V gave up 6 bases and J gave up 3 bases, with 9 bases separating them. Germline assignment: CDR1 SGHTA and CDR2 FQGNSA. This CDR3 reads CASSRQYNQPQHF. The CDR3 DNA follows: TGTGCCAGCAGTCGACAGTACAATCAGCCCCAGCATTTT.

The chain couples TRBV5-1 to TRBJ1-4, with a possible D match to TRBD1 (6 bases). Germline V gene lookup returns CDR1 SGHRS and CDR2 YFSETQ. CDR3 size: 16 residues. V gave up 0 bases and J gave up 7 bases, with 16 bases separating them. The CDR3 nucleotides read TGCGCCAGCAGCTTGGACTTTGGGGGGCTTGGTGAAAAACTGTTTTTT. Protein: CASSLDFGGLGEKLFF.

The CDR3 nucleotides read TGTGCCAGCAGTCGTGACAGGGGCAATCAGCCCCAGCATTTT. Its protein is CASSRDRGNQPQHF. The rearrangement uses TRBV7-9 and TRBJ1-5, with TRBD1 matching over 7 bases. The CDR3 runs to 14 residues. Germline V lookup: CDR1 SEHNR, CDR2 FQNEAQ (reference sequence). The V segment lost 6 bases and the J segment 2 bases; nucleotides outside the gene matches: 4.